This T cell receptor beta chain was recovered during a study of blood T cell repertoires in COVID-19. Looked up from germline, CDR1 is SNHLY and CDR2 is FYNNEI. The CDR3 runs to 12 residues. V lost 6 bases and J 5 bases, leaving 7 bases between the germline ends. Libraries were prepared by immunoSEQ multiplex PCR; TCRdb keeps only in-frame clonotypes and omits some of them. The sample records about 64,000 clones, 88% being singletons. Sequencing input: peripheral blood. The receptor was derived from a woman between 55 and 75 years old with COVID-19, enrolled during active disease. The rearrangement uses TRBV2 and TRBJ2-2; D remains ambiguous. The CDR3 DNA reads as TGTGCCAGCAGATCCGGGACCGGGGAGCTGTTTTTT. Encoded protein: CASRSGTGELFF.